This entry is about one T cell receptor beta chain. The antigen is undetermined. Multiplex touch-down PCR with TRB-A/B primers amplified rearranged V-D-J TRB sequences. TCRdb re-called the multiplex PCR reads with MiXCR, one entry per CDR3 protein. The table lists under 2,500 distinct CDR3 sequences, less than 75% of them singletons. The data derive from a study of T cell repertoires in aging, cancer and after chemotherapy. Study context: Donors were grouped into six age bands spanning 30 or younger through 70 or older.

Amplification of TCR beta used genomic DNA extracted from peripheral blood. General study points: In healthy donors, age-related TCR diversity loss mainly reflected lost richness. Compared with age-matched healthy donors, untreated hematological or solid cancer patients showed higher blood TCR clonality.

Germline loops: CDR1 MNHEY, CDR2 SVGAGI. The CDR3 loop spans 16 amino acids. This chain joins TRBV6-5 and TRBJ2-1; a weak D match, TRBD1 (5 bases). The DNA end favors TRBJ2-7, so the J call may be wrong. The clonotype was recovered from a human donor with a blood cancer. The sequenced sample was blood. The DNA for the CDR3 is TGTGCCAGCAGTGAAGGGGCAAGGCTGCTGGGATACGAGCAGTACTTC. This sequence encodes CASSEGARLLGYEQYF.